The 10 T cell receptor beta chains given below trace back to one sample, sequenced in a study of blood T cell repertoires in COVID-19. TCRdb keeps only in-frame clones here, not all; method: immunoSEQ multiplex PCR. The sample has 40,000 to 55,000 clones; around 85% are singletons. The sample comprised peripheral blood. The receptor set was obtained from a man between 50 and 59 years old with active COVID-19.

The rearrangement links TRBV5-5 to TRBJ1-6; D possibly corresponds to TRBD1 (5 bases). The length of the CDR3 is 13 residues. From germline, CDR1 is SGHKS and CDR2 YYEKEE (reference sequence). Trimming removed 2 bases at V and 7 bases at J, with 7 bases between. CDR3: CASSFGGNSPLHF. CDR3 sequence (DNA): TGTGCCAGCAGCTTCGGGGGGAATTCACCCCTCCACTTT.

V is TRBV28 and J is TRBJ1-6; no clear D gene. V lost 5 bases and J 14 bases, leaving 19 bases between the germline ends. The length of the CDR3 is 14 residues. Germline CDR1 reads MDHEN; CDR2 reads SYDVKM. The CDR3 spells CASSEGWTNSALHF. The CDR3 DNA follows: TGTGCCAGCAGTGAAGGATGGACTAATTCGGCCCTCCACTTT.

In DNA form, the CDR3 reads TGTGCCAGCCTTCAGACAGATACTGGCAATCAGCCCCAGCATTTT. Encoded protein: CASLQTDTGNQPQHF. The V and J genes are TRBV2 and TRBJ1-5; maybe TRBD1 (5 bases). CDR3 length equals 15 residues. Germline V gene lookup returns CDR1 SNHLY and CDR2 FYNNEI. The V gene lost 8 bases and the J gene lost 2 bases, with 16 bases spanning the gap.

The V gene is TRBV7-2, the J gene TRBJ1-5; possible D gene TRBD1, 6 bases. CDR1 is SGHTA, CDR2 FQGNSA, per germline. Trimming removed 4 bases at V and 8 bases at J, with 18 bases between. The CDR3 length is 15 residues. The CDR3 coding sequence is TGTGCCAGCAGCTCACTGGGGGGGCCTCAAGAGCCCCAGCATTTT. It codes for CASSSLGGPQEPQHF. The whole variable domain, remainder taken from reference TRBV7-2 and TRBJ1-5, is GAGVSQSPSNKVTEKGKDVELRCDPISGHTALYWYRQSLGQGLEFLIYFQGNSAPDKSGLPSDRFSAERTGGSVSTLTIQRTQQEDSAVYLCASSSLGGPQEPQHFGDGTRLSIL.

This chain joins TRBV2 and TRBJ2-7; the match to TRBD1 covers 11 bases. This CDR3 is built from 14 residues. CDR1 and CDR2 from the germline V gene are SNHLY and FYNNEI. V lost 7 bases to trimming and J lost 3 bases; unmatched junction nucleotides: 5. The CDR3 bases are TGTGCCAGCACGAGGGGGACAGGGGGCTACGAGCAGTACTTC. Protein product: CASTRGTGGYEQYF.

The chain joins TRBV24-1 to TRBJ2-3; 9 bases map to TRBD2. The germline V gene has CDR1 KGHDR and CDR2 SFDVKD. The trim removed 3 bases at V and 1 base at J, leaving 1 base unmatched. The CDR3 covers 15 residues. CDR3 coding DNA: TGTGCCACCAGTGATGAGCGGGGGGGCACAGATACGCAGTATTTT. It yields the protein CATSDERGGTDTQYF.

This clone is a singleton in its sample. This chain joins TRBV28 and TRBJ1-4; tentative D call: TRBD1 (6 bases). V gave up 5 bases and J gave up 1 base, with 23 bases separating them. The germline V gene has CDR1 MDHEN and CDR2 SYDVKM. The CDR3 sequence is 19 residues long. CDR3 loop: CASSPPGGWRGGTNEKLFF. The CDR3 DNA sequence: TGTGCCAGCAGTCCCCCCGGTGGGTGGAGGGGGGGAACTAATGAAAAACTGTTTTTT.

The V and J genes are TRBV28 and TRBJ1-5; a possible D gene is TRBD1 (5 bases). The V end lost 10 bases, the J end lost 5 bases, and 21 bases lay between the germline ends. The germline gives CDR1 MDHEN, CDR2 SYDVKM. The CDR3 is made up of 15 amino acids. In DNA, the CDR3 is TGTGCCACTAACCCCTACGGGGGGTCGGATCAGCCCCAGCATTTT. Protein sequence: CATNPYGGSDQPQHF.

V and J are TRBV5-4 and TRBJ2-3; 10 bases align to TRBD1. CDR1 SGHNT and CDR2 YYREEE come from the germline V gene (reference sequence). The CDR3 is made up of 16 amino acids. Trimming removed 2 bases from V and 3 bases from J; junction bases left unmatched: 6. The CDR3 here is CASSFQTGGRTDTQYF. CDR3 bases: TGTGCCAGCAGCTTTCAGACAGGGGGCAGGACAGATACGCAGTATTTT. The complete variable domain, with remaining parts taken from reference TRBV5-4 and TRBJ2-3, reads ETGVTQSPTHLIKTRGQQVTLRCSSQSGHNTVSWYQQALGQGPQFIFQYYREEENGRGNFPPRFSGLQFPNYSSELNVNALELDDSALYLCASSFQTGGRTDTQYFGPGTRLTVL.

The chain has TRBV28 and TRBJ2-3, with a tentative D call TRBD2 (6 bases). This CDR3 comprises 15 residues. Germline CDR1 MDHEN, CDR2 SYDVKM. V was shortened by 9 bases and J by 8 bases, with 24 bases between the two germline ends. The CDR3 nucleotides read TGTGCCAGTCGGACCCGGGACTCACTGAGGGGTACGCAGTATTTT. This encodes CASRTRDSLRGTQYF.